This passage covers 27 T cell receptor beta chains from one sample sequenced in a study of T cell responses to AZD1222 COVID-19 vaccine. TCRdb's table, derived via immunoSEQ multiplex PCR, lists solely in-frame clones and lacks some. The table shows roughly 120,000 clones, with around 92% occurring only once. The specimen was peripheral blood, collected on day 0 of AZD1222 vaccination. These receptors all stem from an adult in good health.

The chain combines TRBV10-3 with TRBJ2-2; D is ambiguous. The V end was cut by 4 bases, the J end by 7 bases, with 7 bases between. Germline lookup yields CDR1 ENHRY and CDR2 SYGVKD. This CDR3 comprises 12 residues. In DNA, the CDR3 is TGTGCCATCAGTGGGACCGGCGGGGAGCTGTTTTTT. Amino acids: CAISGTGGELFF.

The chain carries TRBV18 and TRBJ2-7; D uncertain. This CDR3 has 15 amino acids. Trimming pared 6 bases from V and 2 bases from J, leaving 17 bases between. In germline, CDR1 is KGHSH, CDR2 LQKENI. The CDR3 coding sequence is TGTGCCAGCTCCGACAACCCATATCTCGCCTACGAGCAGTACTTC. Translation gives CASSDNPYLAYEQYF. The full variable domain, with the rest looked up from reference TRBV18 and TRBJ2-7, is NAGVMQNPRHLVRRRGQEARLRCSPMKGHSHVYWYRQLPEEGLKFMVYLQKENIIDESGMPKERFSAEFPKEGPSILRIQQVVRGDSAAYFCASSDNPYLAYEQYFGPGTRLTVT.

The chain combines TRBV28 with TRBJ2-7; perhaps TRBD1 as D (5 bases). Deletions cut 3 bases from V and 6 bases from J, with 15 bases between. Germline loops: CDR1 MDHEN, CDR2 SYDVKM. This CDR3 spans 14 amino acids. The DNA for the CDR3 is TGTGCCAGCAGTTTCCCACCCCAGGGTTTCGAGCAGTACTTC. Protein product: CASSFPPQGFEQYF.

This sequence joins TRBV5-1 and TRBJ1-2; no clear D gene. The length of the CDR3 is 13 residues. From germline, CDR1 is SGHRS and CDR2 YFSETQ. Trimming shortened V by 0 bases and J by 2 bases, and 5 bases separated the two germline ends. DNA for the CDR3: TGCGCCAGCAGCTTGGAAAGAAACTATGGCTACACCTTC. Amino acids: CASSLERNYGYTF.

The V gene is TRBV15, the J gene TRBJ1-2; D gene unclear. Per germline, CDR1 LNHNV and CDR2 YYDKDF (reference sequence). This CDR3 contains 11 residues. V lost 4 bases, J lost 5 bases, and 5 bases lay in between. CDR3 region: CATSIGYGYTF. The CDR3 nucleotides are TGTGCCACCAGCATTGGGTATGGCTACACCTTC.

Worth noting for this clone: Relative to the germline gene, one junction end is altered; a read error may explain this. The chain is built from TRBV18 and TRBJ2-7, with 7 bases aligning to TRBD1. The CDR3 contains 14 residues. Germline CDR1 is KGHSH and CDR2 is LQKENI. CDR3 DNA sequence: TGTGCCAGCTCGCCCGACAGGGTCTCCAACGAGCAGTACTTC. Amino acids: CASSPDRVSNEQYF. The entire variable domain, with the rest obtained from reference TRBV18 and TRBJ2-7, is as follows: NAGVMQNPRHLVRRRGQEARLRCSPMKGHSHVYWYRQLPEEGLKFMVYLQKENIIDESGMPKERFSAEFPKEGPSILRIQQVVRGDSAAYFCASSPDRVSNEQYFGPGTRLTVT.

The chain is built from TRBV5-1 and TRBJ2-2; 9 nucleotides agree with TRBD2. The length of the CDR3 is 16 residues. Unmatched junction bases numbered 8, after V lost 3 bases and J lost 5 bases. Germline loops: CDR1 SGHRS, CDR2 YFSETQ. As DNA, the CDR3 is TGCGCCAGCAGCTCACATAGCGGGAGTAGTACCGGGGAGCTGTTTTTT. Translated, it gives CASSSHSGSSTGELFF. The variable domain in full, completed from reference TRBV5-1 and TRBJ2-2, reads KAGVTQTPRYLIKTRGQQVTLSCSPISGHRSVSWYQQTPGQGLQFLFEYFSETQRNKGNFPGRFSGRQFSNSRSEMNVSTLELGDSALYLCASSSHSGSSTGELFFGEGSRLTVL.

The CDR3 here is CVRSISTVNSPLHF. The CDR3, as DNA: TGTGTCAGAAGCATCAGCACGGTCAATTCACCCCTCCACTTT. The chain is built from TRBV7-5 and TRBJ1-6. TRBV7-5 constitutes a pseudogene. The CDR3 length is 14 residues.

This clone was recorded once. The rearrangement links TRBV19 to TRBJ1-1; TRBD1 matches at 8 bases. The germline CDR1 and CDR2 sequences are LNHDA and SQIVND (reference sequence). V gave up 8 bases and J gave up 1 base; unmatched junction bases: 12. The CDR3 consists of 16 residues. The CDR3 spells CASSPAGRGPNTEAFF. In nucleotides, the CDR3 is TGTGCCAGTTCCCCCGCGGGCAGGGGGCCGAACACTGAAGCTTTCTTT.

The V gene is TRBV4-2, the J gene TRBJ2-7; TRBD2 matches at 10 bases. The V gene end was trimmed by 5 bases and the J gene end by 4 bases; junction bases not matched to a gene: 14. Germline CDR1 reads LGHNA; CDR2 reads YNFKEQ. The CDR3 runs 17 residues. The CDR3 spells CASSFISGGQGSYEQYF. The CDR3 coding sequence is TGTGCCAGCAGCTTTATTAGCGGGGGGCAGGGTTCGTACGAGCAGTACTTC.

CDR3 nucleotide sequence: TGTGCCAGCAAGCGACAGGGGACTAGCACAGATACGCAGTATTTT. Translating it yields CASKRQGTSTDTQYF. The V and J genes are TRBV2 and TRBJ2-3, with 8 bases lining up with TRBD1. The CDR3 consists of 15 residues. Trimming at V came to 7 bases and at J to 0 bases, leaving 6 bases not matched to a gene. From germline, CDR1 is SNHLY and CDR2 FYNNEI.

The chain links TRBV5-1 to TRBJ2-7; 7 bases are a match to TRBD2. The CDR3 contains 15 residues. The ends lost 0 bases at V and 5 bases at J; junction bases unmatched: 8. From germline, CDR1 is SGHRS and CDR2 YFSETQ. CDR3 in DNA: TGCGCCAGCAGCTTGGGACCGGGACTATCCGACGAGCAGTACTTC. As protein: CASSLGPGLSDEQYF.

CDR3 in amino acids: CATSRTGLLGSGANVLTF. CDR3 DNA: TGTGCCACCAGCAGGACAGGGTTGTTGGGCTCTGGGGCCAACGTCCTGACTTTC. J is TRBJ2-6 and V is TRBV15, with 7 bases matching TRBD1. Looked up from germline, CDR1 is LNHNV and CDR2 is YYDKDF (reference sequence). V was pared by 3 bases and J by 0 bases, with 8 bases of the junction left unmatched. The CDR3 runs to 18 residues.

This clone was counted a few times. CDR3 sequence: CATSRDTTRGGEKLFF. DNA of the CDR3: TGTGCCACCAGCAGAGATACTACGAGGGGAGGTGAAAAACTGTTTTTT. J is TRBJ1-4 and V is TRBV15, with TRBD1 as a possible D gene (5 bases). This CDR3 has 16 amino acids. In germline, CDR1 is LNHNV, CDR2 YYDKDF (reference sequence). Trimming removed 0 bases at V and 7 bases at J, with 15 bases between. The complete variable domain, with remaining parts taken from reference TRBV15 and TRBJ1-4, reads DAMVIQNPRYQVTQFGKPVTLSCSQTLNHNVMYWYQQKSSQAPKLLFHYYDKDFNNEADTPDNFQSRRPNTSFCFLDIRSPGLGDTAMYLCATSRDTTRGGEKLFFGSGTQLSVL.

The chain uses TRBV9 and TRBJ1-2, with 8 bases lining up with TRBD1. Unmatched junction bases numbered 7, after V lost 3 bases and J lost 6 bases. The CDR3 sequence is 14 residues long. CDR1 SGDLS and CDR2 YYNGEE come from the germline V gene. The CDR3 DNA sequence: TGTGCCAGCAGCGCCTACAGGGGGTCCAATGGCTACACCTTC. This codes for CASSAYRGSNGYTF. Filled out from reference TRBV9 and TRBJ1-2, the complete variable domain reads DSGVTQTPKHLITATGQRVTLRCSPRSGDLSVYWYQQSLDQGLQFLIQYYNGEERAKGNILERFSAQQFPDLHSELNLSSLELGDSALYFCASSAYRGSNGYTFGSGTRLTVV.

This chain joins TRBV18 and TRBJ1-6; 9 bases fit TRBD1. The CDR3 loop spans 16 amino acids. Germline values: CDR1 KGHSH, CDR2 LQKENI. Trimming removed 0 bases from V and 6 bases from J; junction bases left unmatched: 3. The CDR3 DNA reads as TGTGCCAGCTCACCACCATGGGACAGGGTTAATTCACCCCTCCACTTT. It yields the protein CASSPPWDRVNSPLHF.

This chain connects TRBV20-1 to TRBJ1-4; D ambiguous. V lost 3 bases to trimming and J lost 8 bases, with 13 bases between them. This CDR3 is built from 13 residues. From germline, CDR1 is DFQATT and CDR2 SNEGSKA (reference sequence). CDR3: CSASVGIGEKLFF. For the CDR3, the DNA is TGCAGTGCTAGTGTGGGGATTGGAGAAAAACTGTTTTTT.

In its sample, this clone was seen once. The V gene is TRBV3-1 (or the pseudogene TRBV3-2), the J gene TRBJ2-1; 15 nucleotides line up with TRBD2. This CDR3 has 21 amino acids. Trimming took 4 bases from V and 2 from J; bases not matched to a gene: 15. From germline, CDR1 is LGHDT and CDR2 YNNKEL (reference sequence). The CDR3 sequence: CASSPLVHGTSGRYPYNEQFF. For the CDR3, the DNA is TGTGCCAGCAGCCCCCTTGTTCACGGGACTAGCGGGAGGTACCCCTACAATGAGCAGTTCTTC.

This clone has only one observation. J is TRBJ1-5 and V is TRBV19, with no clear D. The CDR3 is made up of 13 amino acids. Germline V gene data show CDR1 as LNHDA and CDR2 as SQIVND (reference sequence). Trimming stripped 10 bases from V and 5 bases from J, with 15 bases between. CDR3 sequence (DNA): TGTGCCATAGGGTTGGGTTATGATCAGCCCCAGCATTTT. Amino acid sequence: CAIGLGYDQPQHF.

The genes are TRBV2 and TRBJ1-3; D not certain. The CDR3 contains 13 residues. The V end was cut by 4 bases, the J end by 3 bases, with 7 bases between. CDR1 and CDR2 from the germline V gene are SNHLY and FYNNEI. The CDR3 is CASSAAVGNTIYF. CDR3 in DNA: TGTGCCAGCAGTGCGGCCGTTGGAAACACCATATATTTT.

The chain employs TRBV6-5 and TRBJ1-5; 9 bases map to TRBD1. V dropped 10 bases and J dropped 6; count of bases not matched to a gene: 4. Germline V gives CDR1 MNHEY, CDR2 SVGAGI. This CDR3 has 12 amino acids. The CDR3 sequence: CATQGAGQPQHF. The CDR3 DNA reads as TGTGCCACACAGGGGGCGGGTCAGCCCCAGCATTTT.

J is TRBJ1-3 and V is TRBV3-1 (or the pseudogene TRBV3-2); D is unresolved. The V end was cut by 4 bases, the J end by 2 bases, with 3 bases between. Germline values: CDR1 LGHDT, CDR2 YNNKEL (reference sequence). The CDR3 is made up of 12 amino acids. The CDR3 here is CASSPPGNTIYF. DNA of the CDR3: TGTGCCAGCAGCCCACCTGGAAACACCATATATTTT.

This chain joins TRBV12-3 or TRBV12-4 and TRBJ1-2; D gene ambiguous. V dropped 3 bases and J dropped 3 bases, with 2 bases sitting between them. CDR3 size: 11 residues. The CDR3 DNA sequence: TGTGCCAGCAGTTTTCACTATGGCTACACCTTC. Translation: CASSFHYGYTF.

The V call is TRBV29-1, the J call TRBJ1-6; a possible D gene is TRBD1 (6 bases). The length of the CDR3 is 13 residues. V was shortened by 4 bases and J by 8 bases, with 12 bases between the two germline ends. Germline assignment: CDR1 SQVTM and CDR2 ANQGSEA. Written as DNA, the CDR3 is TGCAGCGTTGGTCAGGGGCCCTATTCACCCCTCCACTTT. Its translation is CSVGQGPYSPLHF.

The chain's CDR3 is CASSLNTGDYGYTF. CDR3 coding DNA: TGCGCCAGCAGCTTGAACACAGGGGACTATGGCTACACCTTC. The gene calls are TRBV5-1 and TRBJ1-2, with 7 bases identical to TRBD1. The junction had 3 bases not matched to a gene; V was cut back by 1 base and J by 3 bases. Germline V CDR1 and CDR2: SGHRS, YFSETQ. This CDR3 is built from 14 residues.

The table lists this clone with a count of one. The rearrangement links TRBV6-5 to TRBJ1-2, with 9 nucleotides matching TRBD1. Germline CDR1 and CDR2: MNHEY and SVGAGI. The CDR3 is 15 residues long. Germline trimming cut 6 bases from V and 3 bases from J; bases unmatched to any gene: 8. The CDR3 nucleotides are TGTGCCAGCAGCACAGGGGGCGCCGGGGACTATGGCTACACCTTC. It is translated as CASSTGGAGDYGYTF.

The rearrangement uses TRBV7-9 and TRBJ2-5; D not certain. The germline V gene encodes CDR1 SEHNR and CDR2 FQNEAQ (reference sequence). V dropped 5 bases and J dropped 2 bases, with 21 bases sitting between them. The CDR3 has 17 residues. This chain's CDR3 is CASSPRYSVAVQETQYF. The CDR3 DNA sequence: TGTGCCAGCAGCCCTAGATATTCCGTGGCGGTTCAAGAGACCCAGTACTTC.